The clone carrying this TCR beta chain was seen only a few times. The data stem from a study of cytomegalovirus exposure and HLA in healthy donors. V gave up 4 bases and J gave up 3 bases; unmatched junction bases: 7. In germline, CDR1 is SGHTA, CDR2 FQGNSA. There are 16 residues in the CDR3. Primers for the PCR totalled 60 Vbeta and 13 Jbeta. Authors' data handling: Approximately 86 million unique TCR beta chains, 9 million to 12 million shared, were counted in a later analysis. Profiling relied on immunoSEQ multiplex PCR, and the TCRdb table lists in-frame clones only, not all of them. Clonal size and the V and J genes are those of that table, whereas D and trimming came from the DNA. The sample includes approximately 110,000 clones, 60% to 85% of them seen just once.

The origin of this receptor is a female donor in good health and CMV-seropositive. The sequenced sample was PBMCs. This chain connects TRBV7-2 to TRBJ2-2, with 8 bases matching TRBD1. As DNA, the CDR3 is TGTGCCAGCAGCTGGGGACAGGCGAGCGACACCGGGGAGCTGTTTTTT. Its translation: CASSWGQASDTGELFF.